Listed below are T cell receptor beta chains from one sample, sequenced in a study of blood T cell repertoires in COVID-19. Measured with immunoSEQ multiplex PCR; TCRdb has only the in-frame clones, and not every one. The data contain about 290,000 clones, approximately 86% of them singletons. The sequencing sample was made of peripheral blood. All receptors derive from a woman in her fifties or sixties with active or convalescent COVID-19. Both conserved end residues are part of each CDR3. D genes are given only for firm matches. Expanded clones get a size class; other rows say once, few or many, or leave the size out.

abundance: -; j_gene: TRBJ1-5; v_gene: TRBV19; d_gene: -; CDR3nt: TGTGCCAGTAGTATAGAAGGGGGTGTCAATCAGCCCCAGCATTTT; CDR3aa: CASSIEGGVNQPQHF
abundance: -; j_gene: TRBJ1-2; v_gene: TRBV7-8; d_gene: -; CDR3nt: TGTGCCAGCAGCTTAGGGTTTAGCAGGGGCCCTATTACCTTC; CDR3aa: CASSLGFSRGPITF
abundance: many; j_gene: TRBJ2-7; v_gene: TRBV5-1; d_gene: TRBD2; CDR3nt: TGCGCCAGCAGCCGAGTCGCGGCGGGAGGCCTACTCACCTACGAGCAGTACTTC; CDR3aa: CASSRVAAGGLLTYEQYF
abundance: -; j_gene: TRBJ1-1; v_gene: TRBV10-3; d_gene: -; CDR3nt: TGTGCCGTTTCAGGGGACCGGGACACTGAAGCTTTCTTT; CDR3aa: CAVSGDRDTEAFF
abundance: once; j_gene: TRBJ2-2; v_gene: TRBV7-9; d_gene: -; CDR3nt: TGTGCCAGCAGCTCGGGGGCCGGGGAGCTGTTTTTT; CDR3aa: CASSSGAGELFF
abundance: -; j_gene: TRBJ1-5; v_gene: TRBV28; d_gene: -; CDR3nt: TGTGCCAGCAGTCCTTACAGAGGGTATAATCAGCCCCAGCATTTT; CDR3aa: CASSPYRGYNQPQHF
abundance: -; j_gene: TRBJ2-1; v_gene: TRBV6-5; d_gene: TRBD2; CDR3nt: TGTGCCAGCATGGGACTAGCGGGGGCCTACAATGAGCAGTTCTTC; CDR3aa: CASMGLAGAYNEQFF
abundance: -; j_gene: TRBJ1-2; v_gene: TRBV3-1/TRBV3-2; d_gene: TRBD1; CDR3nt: TGTGCCAGCAGCCAGGTTCAGGGGGGTTATGGCTACACCTTC; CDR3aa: CASSQVQGGYGYTF
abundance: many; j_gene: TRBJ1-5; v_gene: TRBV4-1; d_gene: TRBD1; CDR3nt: TGCGCCAGCAGCCTCCGGGCTGTGACAGGGACGGAGCATCAGCCCCAGCATTTT; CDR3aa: CASSLRAVTGTEHQPQHF
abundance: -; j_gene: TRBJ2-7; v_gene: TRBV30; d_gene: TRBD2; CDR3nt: TGTGCCTGGAATTTAGCGGGAGGTACCTACGAGCAGTACTTC; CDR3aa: CAWNLAGGTYEQYF
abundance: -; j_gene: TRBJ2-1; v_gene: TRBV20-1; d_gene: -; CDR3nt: TGCAGTGCTAGAGACTCTTTAGAGCAGTTCTTC; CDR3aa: CSARDSLEQFF
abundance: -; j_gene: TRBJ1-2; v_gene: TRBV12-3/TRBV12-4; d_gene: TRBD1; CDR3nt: TGTGCCAGCAGCCACAGGGGTAGCTATGGCTACACCTTC; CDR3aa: CASSHRGSYGYTF
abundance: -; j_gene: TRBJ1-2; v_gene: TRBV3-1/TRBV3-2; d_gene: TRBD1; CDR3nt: TGTGCCAGCAGCAAAACCCGGGACAGTTTGCAATATGGCTACACCTTC; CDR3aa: CASSKTRDSLQYGYTF
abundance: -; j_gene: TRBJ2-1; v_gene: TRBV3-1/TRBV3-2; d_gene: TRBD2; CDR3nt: TGTGCCAGCAGCCCCAGGGCACTAGCGGCCTACAATGAGCAGTTCTTC; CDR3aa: CASSPRALAAYNEQFF
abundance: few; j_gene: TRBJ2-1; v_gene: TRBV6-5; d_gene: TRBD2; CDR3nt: TGTGCCAGCAGTTACGGGACTAGCGGACACAATGAGCAGTTCTTC; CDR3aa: CASSYGTSGHNEQFF
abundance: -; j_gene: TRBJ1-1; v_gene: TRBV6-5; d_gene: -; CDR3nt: TGTGCCAGCAGTTACTCTGTCCAGGGAAACACTGAAGCTTTCTTT; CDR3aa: CASSYSVQGNTEAFF
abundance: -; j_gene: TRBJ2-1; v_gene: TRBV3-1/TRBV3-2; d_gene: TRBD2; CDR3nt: TGTGCCAGCAGCCAAGGCGACAGCGGGATAATCCCCTACAATGAGCAGTTCTTC; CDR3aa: CASSQGDSGIIPYNEQFF
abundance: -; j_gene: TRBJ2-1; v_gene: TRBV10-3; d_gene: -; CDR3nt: TGTGCCATCAGTGACTCCGACAATGAGCAGTTCTTC; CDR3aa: CAISDSDNEQFF
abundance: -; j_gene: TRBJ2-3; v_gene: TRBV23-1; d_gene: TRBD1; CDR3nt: TGCGCCAGCAGTCGCGGGACCGGGACAGGGGGCACAGATACGCAGTATTTT; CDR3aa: CASSRGTGTGGTDTQYF
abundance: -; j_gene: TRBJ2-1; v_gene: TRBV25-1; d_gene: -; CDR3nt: TGTGCCAGCAGTCAAACAACCACAGGGAGGGGCGGGAATGAGCAGTTCTTC; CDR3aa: CASSQTTTGRGGNEQFF
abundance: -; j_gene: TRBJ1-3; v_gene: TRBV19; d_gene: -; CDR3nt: TGTGCCAGTGTCCCAATTCGTTCGATGGATCGTGGCTACTGGAGGACCATATATTTT; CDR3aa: CASVPIRSMDRGYWRTIYF
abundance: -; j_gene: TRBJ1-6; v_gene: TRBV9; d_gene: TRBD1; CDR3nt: TGTGCCAGCAGTCAAACCGGGACAGGGGGTTATAATTCACCCCTCCACTTT; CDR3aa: CASSQTGTGGYNSPLHF
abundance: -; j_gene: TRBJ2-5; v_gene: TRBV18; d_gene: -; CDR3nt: TGTGCCAGCTCACCGCGGGTAGATGGAGAGACCCAGTACTTC; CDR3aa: CASSPRVDGETQYF
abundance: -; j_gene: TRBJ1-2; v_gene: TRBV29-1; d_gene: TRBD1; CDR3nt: TGCAGCGTTGAAGGGGCGTTCCAGGGGGCAGATGGCTACACCTTC; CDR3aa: CSVEGAFQGADGYTF
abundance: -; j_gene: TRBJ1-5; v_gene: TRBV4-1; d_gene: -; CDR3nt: TGCGCCAGCAGCCTGGGCTCCTATAGCAATCAGCCCCAGCATTTT; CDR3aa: CASSLGSYSNQPQHF
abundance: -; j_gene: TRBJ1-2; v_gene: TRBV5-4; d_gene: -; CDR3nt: TGTGCCAGCAGCCCAACCAGTCCTAACTATGGCTACACCTTC; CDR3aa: CASSPTSPNYGYTF
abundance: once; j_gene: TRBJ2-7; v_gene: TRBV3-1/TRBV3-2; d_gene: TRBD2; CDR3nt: TGTGCCAGCAGCCAAGAACTAGCGGGTTACCAGTACTTC; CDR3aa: CASSQELAGYQYF
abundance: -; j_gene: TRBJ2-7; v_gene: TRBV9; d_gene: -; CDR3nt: TGTGCCAGCAGCGTTGCAGGGACTTACGAGCAGTACTTC; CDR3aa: CASSVAGTYEQYF
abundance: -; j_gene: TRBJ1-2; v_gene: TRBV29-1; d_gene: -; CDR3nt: TGCAGCGTTGTCGGGTCTACGGAATATGGCTACACCTTC; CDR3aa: CSVVGSTEYGYTF
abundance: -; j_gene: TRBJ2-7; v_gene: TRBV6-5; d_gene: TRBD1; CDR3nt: TGTGCCAGCAGTTTAGGGGGCTCTCCGGCCTACGAGCAGTACTTC; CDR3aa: CASSLGGSPAYEQYF
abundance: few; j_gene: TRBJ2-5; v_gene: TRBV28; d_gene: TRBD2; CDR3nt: TGTGCCAGCAGTTCCCGGACTAGCGGGAGGGCCGGGGAGACCCAGTACTTC; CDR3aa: CASSSRTSGRAGETQYF
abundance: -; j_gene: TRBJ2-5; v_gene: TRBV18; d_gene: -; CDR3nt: TGTGCCAGCTCAGCTCCGGGACTCCAAGAGACCCAGTACTTC; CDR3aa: CASSAPGLQETQYF
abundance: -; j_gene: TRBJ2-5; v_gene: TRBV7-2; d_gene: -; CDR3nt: TGTGCCAGCAGCTTCGGGTCCCAAGAGACCCAGTACTTC; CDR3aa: CASSFGSQETQYF
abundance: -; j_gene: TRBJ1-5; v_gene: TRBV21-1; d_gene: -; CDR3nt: TGTGCCAGCAGCAAAGGGGAAGGGGAAGGAATCAGCCGGCCCCAGCATTTT; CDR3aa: CASSKGEGEGISRPQHF
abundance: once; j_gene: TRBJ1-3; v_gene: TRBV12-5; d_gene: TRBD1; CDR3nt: TGTGCTAGTGATCGTGGACAGGGGCACTCTGGAAACACCATATATTTT; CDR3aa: CASDRGQGHSGNTIYF
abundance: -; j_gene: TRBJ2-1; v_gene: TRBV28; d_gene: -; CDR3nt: TGTGCCAGCAGCACACGTACCTCGACAGGTCGTACGTTCTTC; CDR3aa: CASSTRTSTGRTFF
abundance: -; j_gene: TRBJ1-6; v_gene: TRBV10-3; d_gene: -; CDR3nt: TGTGCCATCAGTGGCCCCAGGGCCGATTCACCCCTCCACTTT; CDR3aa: CAISGPRADSPLHF
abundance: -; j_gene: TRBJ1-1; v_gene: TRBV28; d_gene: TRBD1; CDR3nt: TGTGCCAGCAGGTCCCCGAGGACAGGGGGAACTGAAGCTTTCTTT; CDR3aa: CASRSPRTGGTEAFF
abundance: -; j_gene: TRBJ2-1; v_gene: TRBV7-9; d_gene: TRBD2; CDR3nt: TGTGCCAGCAGCTTAAGCGGGAGTAACGATGAGCAGTTCTTC; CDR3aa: CASSLSGSNDEQFF
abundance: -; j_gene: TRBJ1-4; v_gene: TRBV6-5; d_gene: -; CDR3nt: TGTGCCAGCCGACGGGGAGAAAAACTGTTTTTT; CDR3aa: CASRRGEKLFF
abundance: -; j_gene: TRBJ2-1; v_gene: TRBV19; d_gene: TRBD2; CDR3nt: TGTGCCAGTACCCCAATAGCGGGAGCGCCCTACAATGAGCAGTTCTTC; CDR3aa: CASTPIAGAPYNEQFF
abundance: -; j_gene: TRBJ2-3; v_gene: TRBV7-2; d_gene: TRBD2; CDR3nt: TGTGCCAGCAGCCCTCCTAGCGGTCGGGGAGATACGCAGTATTTT; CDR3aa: CASSPPSGRGDTQYF
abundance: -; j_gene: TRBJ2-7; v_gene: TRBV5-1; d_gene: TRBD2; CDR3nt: TGCGCCAGCCGCATATCACTAGCGCCATCCTACGAGCAGTACTTC; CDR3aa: CASRISLAPSYEQYF
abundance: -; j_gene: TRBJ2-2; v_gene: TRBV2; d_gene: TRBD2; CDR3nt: TGTGCCAGCAGTGGGCTAGCGGGAGGCACCGGGGAGCTGTTTTTT; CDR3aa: CASSGLAGGTGELFF
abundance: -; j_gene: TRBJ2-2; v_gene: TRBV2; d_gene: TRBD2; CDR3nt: TGTGCCAGCAAAGTAGCGGGCTCGAACACCGGGGAGCTGTTTTTT; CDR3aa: CASKVAGSNTGELFF
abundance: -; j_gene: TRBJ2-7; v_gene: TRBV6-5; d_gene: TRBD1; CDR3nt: TGTGCCAGCAGCAGACAGGGGGTGGCTTCCTACGAGCAGTACTTC; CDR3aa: CASSRQGVASYEQYF
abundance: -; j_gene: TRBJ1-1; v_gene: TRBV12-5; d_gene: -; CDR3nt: TGTGCTAGCCGAGGAGAGGACTTGGCTGAAGCTTTCTTT; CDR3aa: CASRGEDLAEAFF
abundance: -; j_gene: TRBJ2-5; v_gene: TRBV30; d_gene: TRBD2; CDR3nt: TGTGCCTGGAAAGGAAGTAGCGGGGGAGGAGAGACCCAGTACTTC; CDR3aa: CAWKGSSGGGETQYF
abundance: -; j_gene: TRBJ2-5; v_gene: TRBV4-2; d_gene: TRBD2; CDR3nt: TGTGCCAGCAGCCAAGGGGCTGCGGGAGGGTGGGAGACCCAGTACTTC; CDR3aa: CASSQGAAGGWETQYF
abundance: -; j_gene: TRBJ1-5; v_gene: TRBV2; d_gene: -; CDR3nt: TGTGCCAGCAGTGAAGAGGCGACTATCAATCAGCCCCAGCATTTT; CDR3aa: CASSEEATINQPQHF
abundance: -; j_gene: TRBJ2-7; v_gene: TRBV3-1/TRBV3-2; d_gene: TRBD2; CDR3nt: TGTGCCAGCAGCCGGGGGACTAGCGGGAGCTACGAGCAGTACTTC; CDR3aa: CASSRGTSGSYEQYF
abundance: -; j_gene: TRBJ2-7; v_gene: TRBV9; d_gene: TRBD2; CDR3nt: TGTGCCAGCAGCCCTCGACTAGCGGGAGGTACCTACGAGCAGTACTTC; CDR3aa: CASSPRLAGGTYEQYF
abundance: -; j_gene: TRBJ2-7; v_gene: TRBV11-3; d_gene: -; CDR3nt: TGTGCCAGCAGCTTAGGAGGCGATTCCTACGAGCAGTACTTC; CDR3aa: CASSLGGDSYEQYF
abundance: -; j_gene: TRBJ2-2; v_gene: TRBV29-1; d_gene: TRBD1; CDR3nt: TGCAGCGTTCAGGGGGCCGGGGAGCTGTTTTTT; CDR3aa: CSVQGAGELFF
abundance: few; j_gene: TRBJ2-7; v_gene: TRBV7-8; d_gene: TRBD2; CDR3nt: TGTGCCAGCAGCTTAGCGGGACTAGCGGGAGGACACTACGAGCAGTACTTC; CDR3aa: CASSLAGLAGGHYEQYF
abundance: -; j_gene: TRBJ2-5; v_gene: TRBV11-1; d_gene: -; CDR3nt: TGTGCCAGCAGCCCTCCGGGGGAAGAGACCCAGTACTTC; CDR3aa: CASSPPGEETQYF
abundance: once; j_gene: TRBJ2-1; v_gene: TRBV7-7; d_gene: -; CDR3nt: TGTGCTAGCAGCTTAACGGCTAGCTCCTACAATGAGCAGTTCTTC; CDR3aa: CASSLTASSYNEQFF